These T cell receptor beta chains were read from a single sample in a study of blood T cell repertoires in COVID-19. Sequencing used immunoSEQ multiplex PCR; TCRdb keeps in-frame clones, though not all of them. The top ten hold over 2% of the sample, which has about 110,000 clones, about 90% seen once. The specimen was peripheral blood. The origin of the receptors is a human donor in a cohort sampled during active COVID-19. Both conserved end residues are part of each CDR3. D genes are given only for firm matches. For some rows the clone size is stated as once, few or many, or as a class when expanded; others skip it.

clone_size	v_call	d_call	j_call	cdr3_aa	cdr3_nt
few	TRBV19	.	TRBJ2-2	CASSIEAMNTGELFF	TGTGCCAGTAGTATCGAGGCTATGAACACCGGGGAGCTGTTTTTT
.	TRBV24-1	.	TRBJ2-3	CATGHPSTDTQYF	TGTGCCACCGGACACCCTAGCACAGATACGCAGTATTTT
.	TRBV6-6	TRBD1	TRBJ1-5	CASTKTGGNQPQHF	TGTGCCAGCACCAAAACAGGGGGCAATCAGCCCCAGCATTTT
.	TRBV19	TRBD1	TRBJ2-5	CANPRDRGAQETQYF	TGTGCCAATCCCCGGGACAGGGGGGCCCAAGAGACCCAGTACTTC
.	TRBV28	.	TRBJ1-2	CASSLVQGLNYGYTF	TGTGCCAGCAGTTTAGTCCAGGGGCTGAACTATGGCTACACCTTC
.	TRBV6-4	TRBD2	TRBJ2-7	CASSLLAGGNEQYF	TGTGCCAGCAGTCTACTAGCGGGAGGAAACGAGCAGTACTTC
.	TRBV3-1/TRBV3-2	TRBD2	TRBJ2-7	CASRPTSGRIHEQYF	TGTGCCAGCAGGCCGACTAGCGGGAGGATACACGAGCAGTACTTC
.	TRBV4-2	.	TRBJ2-7	CASSQDPSGPPYEQYF	TGTGCCAGCAGCCAAGATCCCAGCGGGCCTCCCTACGAGCAGTACTTC
.	TRBV7-8	TRBD2	TRBJ2-7	CASSLGLAGAYEQYF	TGTGCCAGCAGCTTAGGACTAGCGGGAGCCTACGAGCAGTACTTC
.	TRBV2	TRBD1	TRBJ1-5	CASRSYGTGYQPQHF	TGTGCCAGCAGAAGTTACGGGACAGGTTATCAGCCCCAGCATTTT
.	TRBV28	TRBD1	TRBJ2-7	CASSLWARRDRDYEQYF	TGTGCCAGCAGTTTATGGGCCCGAAGGGACAGAGACTACGAGCAGTACTTC
.	TRBV7-2	.	TRBJ1-2	CASSLFPGDRYGYTF	TGTGCCAGCAGCTTATTCCCAGGGGATCGGTATGGCTACACCTTC
once	TRBV19	.	TRBJ1-6	CASKGGGINSPLHF	TGTGCCAGTAAGGGGGGGGGAATTAATTCACCCCTCCACTTT
.	TRBV6-2/TRBV6-3	.	TRBJ1-4	CASSYFGDEKLFF	TGTGCCAGCAGTTATTTCGGGGATGAAAAACTGTTTTTT
.	TRBV5-1	TRBD2	TRBJ2-1	CASSLSSGGLNEQFF	TGCGCCAGCAGCCTAAGCAGCGGGGGTCTCAATGAGCAGTTCTTC
.	TRBV14	.	TRBJ1-4	CASSSTGLTNEKLFF	TGTGCCAGCAGCTCTACAGGGCTTACCAATGAAAAACTGTTTTTT
.	TRBV2	TRBD2	TRBJ2-5	CASRTSGQETQYF	TGTGCCAGCCGGACTAGCGGCCAAGAGACCCAGTACTTC
.	TRBV10-1	.	TRBJ1-2	CASSPSQDYGYTF	TGCGCCAGCAGTCCCTCGCAGGACTATGGCTACACCTTC
.	TRBV19	TRBD1	TRBJ1-2	CASSLQGWDGYTF	TGTGCCAGTAGCCTACAGGGGTGGGATGGCTACACCTTC
.	TRBV6-6	.	TRBJ2-3	CASSFEGVGTDTQYF	TGTGCCAGCAGTTTCGAGGGGGTGGGCACAGATACGCAGTATTTT
.	TRBV6-6	.	TRBJ1-2	CASSYGETYGYTF	TGTGCCAGCAGTTACGGGGAGACCTATGGCTACACCTTC
once	TRBV7-2	.	TRBJ2-5	CASSKQGVIGETQYF	TGTGCCAGCAGCAAACAGGGTGTTATAGGAGAGACCCAGTACTTC
.	TRBV10-3	TRBD2	TRBJ2-1	CAISEGLAGGRVLGEQFF	TGTGCCATCAGTGAGGGACTAGCGGGGGGCCGTGTTCTCGGTGAGCAGTTCTTC
.	TRBV11-2	TRBD1	TRBJ1-4	CASSLGDRAEKLFF	TGTGCCAGCAGCTTAGGGGACAGGGCTGAAAAACTGTTTTTT
.	TRBV5-1	TRBD2	TRBJ2-3	CASSLGLAGIRSTDTQYF	TGCGCCAGCAGCTTGGGGCTAGCGGGTATTAGATCCACAGATACGCAGTATTTT
.	TRBV19	TRBD1	TRBJ1-2	CASSDLGTANYGYTF	TGTGCCAGTAGCGACCTCGGGACAGCTAACTATGGCTACACCTTC
.	TRBV19	TRBD1	TRBJ1-2	CASSSTGLGYTF	TGTGCCAGTAGTTCGACAGGGCTCGGCTACACCTTC
.	TRBV19	.	TRBJ1-4	CASSRRMADEKLFF	TGTGCCAGTAGTAGGAGGATGGCTGATGAAAAACTGTTTTTT
.	TRBV28	TRBD1	TRBJ1-2	CASTIMGPTGSRRGYTF	TGTGCCAGCACCATTATGGGCCCGACAGGGAGTAGGCGTGGCTACACCTTC
once	TRBV18	.	TRBJ2-4	CASSPRAGTWQVNPENIQYF	TGTGCCAGCTCACCACGTGCAGGTACATGGCAAGTTAATCCGGAAAACATTCAGTACTTC
.	TRBV28	TRBD2	TRBJ2-7	CASGWTSGGANPSYEQYF	TGTGCCAGCGGGTGGACTAGCGGGGGGGCCAATCCTTCCTACGAGCAGTACTTC
.	TRBV19	.	TRBJ1-2	CASSPRDFPGGYTF	TGTGCCAGTAGTCCCCGGGACTTCCCCGGGGGCTACACCTTC
.	TRBV5-1	TRBD2	TRBJ2-7	CASSGLAGGKGYEQYF	TGCGCCAGCAGCGGGTTAGCGGGGGGCAAAGGATACGAGCAGTACTTC
.	TRBV2	TRBD1	TRBJ1-5	CASSGTGGLNQPQHF	TGTGCCAGCAGTGGGACAGGGGGGCTCAATCAGCCCCAGCATTTT
.	TRBV4-1	TRBD1	TRBJ1-2	CASSRTGGDYGYTF	TGCGCCAGCAGCCGGACAGGGGGCGACTATGGCTACACCTTC
.	TRBV7-2	.	TRBJ1-1	CASSFNYWSNTEAFF	TGTGCCAGCAGCTTCAACTATTGGTCCAACACTGAAGCTTTCTTT
.	TRBV29-1	TRBD1	TRBJ1-2	CSVPLGQGIDYGYTF	TGCAGCGTTCCATTAGGACAGGGGATTGACTATGGCTACACCTTC
.	TRBV7-9	.	TRBJ2-5	CASSFLGETQYF	TGTGCCAGCAGCTTTCTAGGCGAGACCCAGTACTTC
.	TRBV12-5	.	TRBJ2-1	CASGGGSYNEQFF	TGTGCTAGTGGTGGAGGCTCCTACAATGAGCAGTTCTTC
few	TRBV2	.	TRBJ2-7	CASSEAGGGRREQYF	TGTGCCAGCAGTGAAGCAGGAGGGGGCCGTCGCGAGCAGTACTTC
.	TRBV3-1/TRBV3-2	.	TRBJ1-4	CASSQVNGVGEKLFF	TGTGCCAGCAGCCAAGTCAACGGGGTGGGGGAAAAACTGTTTTTT
.	TRBV4-1	.	TRBJ1-1	CASSQVGETEAFF	TGCGCCAGCAGCCAAGTCGGGGAGACTGAAGCTTTCTTT
.	TRBV6-5	.	TRBJ2-1	CATARKANTYNEQFF	TGTGCCACCGCCAGGAAGGCGAATACCTACAATGAGCAGTTCTTC
.	TRBV4-1	.	TRBJ2-1	CASSRGGTGRNEQFF	TGCGCCAGCAGCCGCGGGGGGACAGGGCGCAATGAGCAGTTCTTC
.	TRBV7-9	.	TRBJ1-2	CASSLVILADGYTF	TGTGCCAGCAGCTTAGTCATACTCGCGGATGGCTACACCTTC
.	TRBV5-5	TRBD1	TRBJ2-7	CASSSTGAYEQYF	TGTGCCAGCAGCTCGACAGGGGCCTACGAGCAGTACTTC
.	TRBV6-5	TRBD1	TRBJ1-1	CASSYKGQGITEAFF	TGTGCCAGCAGTTACAAGGGACAGGGTATAACTGAAGCTTTCTTT
.	TRBV7-9	.	TRBJ2-7	CASRSLYEQYF	TGTGCCAGCAGAAGCCTGTACGAGCAGTACTTC
few	TRBV19	.	TRBJ1-6	CASSISSPAGAPLHF	TGTGCCAGTAGTATAAGCTCCCCTGCGGGAGCACCCCTCCACTTT
.	TRBV27	.	TRBJ2-2	CASSPRGNTGELFF	TGTGCCAGCAGTCCCAGAGGGAACACCGGGGAGCTGTTTTTT
.	TRBV3-1/TRBV3-2	TRBD2	TRBJ2-3	CASSPSSGGGPKTQYF	TGTGCCAGCAGCCCATCTAGCGGGGGGGGGCCGAAGACGCAGTATTTT
.	TRBV5-6	TRBD1	TRBJ2-3	CASSERTGPFLEDTQYF	TGTGCCAGCAGCGAAAGGACAGGGCCCTTCTTGGAAGATACGCAGTATTTT
.	TRBV25-1	.	TRBJ2-3	CASRQALASDTQYF	TGTGCCAGCAGGCAGGCACTAGCCAGCGATACGCAGTATTTT
.	TRBV13	TRBD2	TRBJ2-7	CASSLGPGTSGGEQYF	TGTGCCAGCAGCTTAGGTCCCGGGACTAGCGGGGGCGAGCAGTACTTC
.	TRBV19	TRBD1	TRBJ1-5	CASRDRDYQPQHF	TGTGCCAGCAGGGACAGAGACTATCAGCCCCAGCATTTT
.	TRBV6-5	.	TRBJ1-2	CAIQGRGNYGYTF	TGTGCCATACAGGGAAGAGGGAACTATGGCTACACCTTC
.	TRBV10-3	TRBD1	TRBJ1-2	CATRRGLDVDGYTF	TGTGCCACCCGCAGGGGGCTAGATGTGGATGGCTACACCTTC
.	TRBV24-1	TRBD1	TRBJ2-7	CATSDRYRGHLEQYF	TGTGCCACCAGTGACAGATACAGGGGCCATCTCGAGCAGTACTTC
.	TRBV5-1	.	TRBJ2-5	CASSLNGETQYF	TGCGCCAGCAGCTTGAACGGAGAGACCCAGTACTTC
few	TRBV7-9	TRBD1	TRBJ2-3	CASSSTGPSTDTQYF	TGTGCCAGCAGCTCGACAGGGCCTAGCACAGATACGCAGTATTTT